The 23 T cell receptor beta chains given below trace back to one sample, sequenced in a study of graft-versus-host responses after intestinal transplantation. Here immunoSEQ multiplex PCR was the method, and the copy in TCRdb shows in-frame clones only, minus some. This table holds 15,000 to 19,000 clones, around a third found once. The sample in question was alloreactive CD4+ T cells from a mixed lymphocyte reaction culture, obtained before intestinal transplant. The subset denotes: CFSE-low proliferating T cells sorted from roughly 6-day pre-transplant mixed lymphocyte reaction (GvH or HvG direction). These receptors were collected from a human patient who received an intestinal transplant.

About this clone: The CDR3 end shows no conserved phenylalanine or tryptophan, and so a read error is likely. CDR3 DNA: TGCAGCGAAGCCGGGACGCCGTATGGCTACACCCTC. This codes for CSEAGTPYGYTL. This chain joins TRBV29-1 and TRBJ1-2; a possible D gene is TRBD1 (5 bases). V was pared by 7 bases and J by 5 bases, with 14 bases between. Germline CDR1 SQVTM, CDR2 ANQGSEA. This CDR3 spans 12 amino acids.

A single count supports this clone. The rearrangement links TRBV28 to TRBJ2-5; tentatively, D is TRBD1 (7 bases). The CDR3 is 14 residues long. The V end was cut by 3 bases, the J end by 7 bases, with 15 bases between. Germline V gene lookup returns CDR1 MDHEN and CDR2 SYDVKM. The CDR3: CASSFPQGGRTQYF. The CDR3 nucleotides are TGTGCCAGCAGTTTCCCTCAGGGGGGTAGGACCCAGTACTTC.

The CDR3 sequence is CASSQVAGEREAYNEQFF. The CDR3 DNA reads TGTGCCAGCAGCCAAGTTGCGGGGGAGCGGGAAGCCTACAATGAGCAGTTCTTC. V gene TRBV7-9 combines with J gene TRBJ2-1, with TRBD2 matching over 7 bases. Germline assignment: CDR1 SEHNR and CDR2 FQNEAQ (reference sequence). Germline trimming cut 5 bases from V and 2 bases from J; bases unmatched to any gene: 15. CDR3 size: 18 residues. Using reference TRBV7-9 and TRBJ2-1 for the parts outside the CDR3, the full variable domain is DTGVSQNPRHKITKRGQNVTFRCDPISEHNRLYWYRQTLGQGPEFLTYFQNEAQLEKSRLLSDRFSAERPKGSFSTLEIQRTEQGDSAMYLCASSQVAGEREAYNEQFFGPGTRLTVL.

This clone was seen a single time. The chain joins TRBV29-1 to TRBJ1-2; D may be TRBD1 (6 bases). In germline, CDR1 is SQVTM, CDR2 ANQGSEA. The CDR3 extends over 14 amino acids. Trimming took 6 bases from V and 7 from J, leaving 21 bases between them. In DNA form, the CDR3 reads TGCAGCGTGGGTCGCGGGGGGGGCCGGGGTGGCTACACCTTC. As protein: CSVGRGGGRGGYTF.

This clone came up a few times. The rearrangement links TRBV10-3 to TRBJ2-1; TRBD2 is a possible D gene (6 bases). Trimming left V 4 bases short and J 9 bases short, with 10 bases between. The CDR3 has 12 residues. Germline lookup yields CDR1 ENHRY and CDR2 SYGVKD. CDR3 bases: TGTGCCATCAGTGTTTTGGGGGGTGAGCAGTTCTTC. Its translation is CAISVLGGEQFF.

This clone was observed a few times. V is TRBV7-2 and J is TRBJ2-2; 8 bases match TRBD2. This CDR3 is 15 amino acids long. Trimming at V came to 1 base and at J to 5 bases, leaving 3 bases not matched to a gene. The germline V gene encodes CDR1 SGHTA and CDR2 FQGNSA. The CDR3 DNA is TGTGCCAGCAGCTTAGTAGCGGGGAGGACCGGGGAGCTGTTTTTT. This codes for CASSLVAGRTGELFF.

The chain combines TRBV4-3 with TRBJ2-4, with D hard to call. The CDR3 length is 15 residues. Trimming took off 1 base at V and 0 bases at J, with 7 bases between the two ends. Looked up from germline, CDR1 is LGHNA and CDR2 is YSLEER. Here the CDR3 DNA reads TGCGCCAGCAGCCAAGGTACTCCAGCCAAAAACATTCAGTACTTC. Encoded protein: CASSQGTPAKNIQYF.

The V call is TRBV7-9, the J call TRBJ2-3; 8 nucleotides line up with TRBD2. V was clipped by 0 bases and J by 5 bases; unmatched bases: 4. This CDR3 region has 15 residues. The germline CDR1 and CDR2 sequences are SEHNR and FQNEAQ (reference sequence). The chain's CDR3 is CASSLASAGEDTQYF. The CDR3 DNA sequence: TGTGCCAGCAGCTTAGCTTCAGCGGGAGAAGATACGCAGTATTTT.

The genes are TRBV10-3 and TRBJ2-5; D remains ambiguous. The V gene's germline CDR1 is ENHRY and CDR2 SYGVKD. Trimming shortened V by 4 bases and J by 3 bases, and 6 bases separated the two germline ends. CDR3 size: 12 residues. The CDR3 loop is CAISGYKETQYF. The DNA for the CDR3 is TGTGCCATCAGTGGGTATAAAGAGACCCAGTACTTC.

This clone is labeled medium-sized (0.01 to 0.1%). The CDR3 region has the DNA TGTGCCAGCAGTTACTTGGCTCCGGGGCCTGGAAACACCATATATTTT. Protein sequence: CASSYLAPGPGNTIYF. The V and J genes are TRBV6-5 and TRBJ1-3; a possible D gene is TRBD1 (5 bases). There are 16 residues in the CDR3. Germline CDR1 and CDR2: MNHEY and SVGAGI. V shed 1 base and J shed 2 bases, with 12 bases lying between them.

The V gene is TRBV5-1, the J gene TRBJ2-2; 7 nucleotides line up with TRBD2. V shed 5 bases and J 2 bases; nucleotides not matched to a gene: 9. The CDR3 spans 16 residues. Germline V gene sequence: CDR1 SGHRS, CDR2 YFSETQ. The CDR3 is CASSAARLANTGELFF. As DNA, the CDR3 is TGCGCCAGCAGTGCGGCTCGACTAGCCAACACCGGGGAGCTGTTTTTT.

This clone is medium-sized within its sample. The gene calls are TRBV28 and TRBJ2-3; 13 nucleotides agree with TRBD2. Unmatched junction bases numbered 2, after V lost 6 bases and J lost 5 bases. CDR3 length equals 14 residues. The germline V gene has CDR1 MDHEN and CDR2 SYDVKM. The CDR3 region has the DNA TGTGCCAGCAGACTAGCGGGAGGGCGAGATACGCAGTATTTT. Amino acids: CASRLAGGRDTQYF.

This clone has more than one count but fewer than ten. The chain couples TRBV2 to TRBJ1-3; D is undetermined. Germline CDR1 and CDR2: SNHLY and FYNNEI. The germline V and J ends were trimmed by 5 bases and 3 bases, with 14 bases remaining between them. The CDR3 loop spans 15 amino acids. This CDR3 reads CASSPGEFNGNTIYF. In DNA, the CDR3 is TGTGCCAGCAGTCCTGGCGAATTTAATGGAAACACCATATATTTT.

The V and J genes are TRBV6-5 and TRBJ1-5; TRBD1 agrees at 9 bases. The germline gives CDR1 MNHEY, CDR2 SVGAGI. The ends lost 5 bases at V and 5 bases at J; junction bases unmatched: 4. The CDR3 totals 14 residues. Here the CDR3 reads CASSPRTGDQPQHF. CDR3 DNA sequence: TGTGCCAGCAGTCCGCGGACAGGGGATCAGCCCCAGCATTTT.

The J gene is TRBJ2-2, the V gene TRBV10-3, with a weak D call TRBD2 (6 bases). CDR1 is ENHRY and CDR2 is SYGVKD in the germline V gene. The V end was cut by 7 bases, the J end by 7 bases, with 10 bases between. The CDR3 contains 12 residues. CDR3 nucleotide sequence: TGTGCCATCAAGGGCGGGGTCGGGGAGCTGTTTTTT. The encoded protein is CAIKGGVGELFF.

The V gene is TRBV5-4, the J gene TRBJ1-6, with 8 positions matching TRBD1. The trim removed 0 bases at V and 5 bases at J, leaving 4 bases unmatched. The CDR3 runs 16 residues. The germline gives CDR1 SGHNT, CDR2 YYREEE (reference sequence). The CDR3 sequence: CASSLDAGGDNSPLHF. CDR3 coding DNA: TGTGCCAGCAGCTTGGACGCAGGGGGCGATAATTCACCCCTCCACTTT.

The V and J genes are TRBV7-3 and TRBJ2-3, with D unclear. V dropped 3 bases and J dropped 2 bases, with 6 bases sitting between them. The CDR3 runs to 13 residues. Germline V gene lookup returns CDR1 SGHTA and CDR2 FQGTGA. CDR3 DNA sequence: TGTGCCAGCAGCTTCCACCACACAGATACGCAGTATTTT. Protein sequence: CASSFHHTDTQYF.

The genes are TRBV30 and TRBJ1-2, with a weak D call TRBD1 (5 bases). Trimming stripped 3 bases from V and 5 bases from J, with 13 bases between. This CDR3 contains 13 residues. Germline values: CDR1 GTSNPN, CDR2 SVGIG (reference sequence). In DNA form, the CDR3 reads TGTGCCTGGAGCCCCGGGACTCTATATGGCTACACCTTC. Its translation: CAWSPGTLYGYTF.

By frequency in the sample, this clone is medium-sized (0.01 to 0.1%). The V gene is TRBV5-6, the J gene TRBJ1-6; D uncertain. V lost 2 bases, J lost 10 bases, and 10 bases lay in between. Germline-derived CDR1 and CDR2 are SGHDT and YYEEEE. The CDR3 runs 13 residues. The CDR3 region is CASSFIGNSPLHF. CDR3 nucleotides: TGTGCCAGCAGCTTCATTGGGAACTCACCCCTCCACTTT.

This clone rates as medium-sized (0.01 to 0.1%). V gene TRBV4-1 combines with J gene TRBJ2-7; 12 nucleotides agree with TRBD2. Per the germline V gene, CDR1 is MGHRA and CDR2 is YSYEKL. This CDR3 comprises 15 residues. V lost 4 bases to trimming and J lost 1 base; unmatched junction nucleotides: 2. CDR3 amino acids: CASSRLAGESYEQYF. In DNA form, the CDR3 reads TGCGCCAGCAGCCGACTAGCGGGGGAATCCTACGAGCAGTACTTC.

Only a few counts were recorded for this clone. The chain links TRBV5-4 to TRBJ1-5; 7 bases are shared with TRBD1. Germline lookup yields CDR1 SGHNT and CDR2 YYREEE (reference sequence). The trim removed 5 bases at V and 7 bases at J, leaving 9 bases unmatched. This CDR3 region has 14 residues. CDR3: CASRKTGSRQPQHF. The DNA of the CDR3 is TGTGCCAGCAGGAAGACAGGGTCACGACAGCCCCAGCATTTT. The variable domain in full, with the rest retrieved from reference TRBV5-4 and TRBJ1-5, is ETGVTQSPTHLIKTRGQQVTLRCSSQSGHNTVSWYQQALGQGPQFIFQYYREEENGRGNFPPRFSGLQFPNYSSELNVNALELDDSALYLCASRKTGSRQPQHFGDGTRLSIL.

This clone was found a few times. The chain is built from TRBV13 and TRBJ2-7, with 10 bases fitting TRBD1. Germline CDR1 PRHDT, CDR2 FYEKMQ (reference sequence). The CDR3 spans 14 residues. J gave up 5 bases and V 5 bases, and 6 bases lay outside the gene matches. CDR3 in DNA: TGTGCCAGCAGCCCACGACAGGGGGCCAACGAGCAGTACTTC. Its protein is CASSPRQGANEQYF.

This clone was observed a few times. The CDR3 nucleotides are TGTGCCAGCAGCCCCCGGGGCTATGGCTACACCTTC. Amino acids: CASSPRGYGYTF. V and J are TRBV5-6 and TRBJ1-2; the D is unclear. The CDR3 runs to 12 residues. The V end lost 4 bases, the J end lost 4 bases, and 8 bases lay between the germline ends. CDR1 and CDR2 from the germline V gene are SGHDT and YYEEEE.